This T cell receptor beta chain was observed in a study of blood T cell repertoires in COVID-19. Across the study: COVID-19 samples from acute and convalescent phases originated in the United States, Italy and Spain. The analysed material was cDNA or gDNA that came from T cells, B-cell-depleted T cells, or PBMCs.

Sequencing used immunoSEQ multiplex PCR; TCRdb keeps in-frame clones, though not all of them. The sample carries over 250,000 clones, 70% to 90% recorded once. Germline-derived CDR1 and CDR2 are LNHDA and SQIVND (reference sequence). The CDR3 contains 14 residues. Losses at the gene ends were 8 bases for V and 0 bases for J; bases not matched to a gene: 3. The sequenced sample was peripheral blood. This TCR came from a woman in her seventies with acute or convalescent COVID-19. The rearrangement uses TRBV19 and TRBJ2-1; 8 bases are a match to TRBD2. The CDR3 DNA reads TGTGCCAGTCCGGGGGGGGTCTCCTACAATGAGCAGTTCTTC. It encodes CASPGGVSYNEQFF.